Listed below are T cell receptor beta chains from one sample, sequenced in a study of cytomegalovirus exposure and HLA in healthy donors. TCRdb's table, derived via immunoSEQ multiplex PCR, lists solely in-frame clones and lacks some. The table includes about 200,000 clones, about 83% detected once. The source material was PBMCs. All receptors derive from a woman under 30 in good health and CMV-seronegative. The CDR3 runs from the conserved cysteine through the conserved F or W. D genes are given only for firm matches. Some rows have no size entry. The others give once, few or many, or a class for an expanded clone.

J: TRBJ1-1; size: -; D: -; V: TRBV27; CDR3: CASSLENQGNTEAFF; DNA: TGTGCCAGCAGTTTAGAGAATCAGGGAAACACTGAAGCTTTCTTT
J: TRBJ2-2; size: -; D: -; V: TRBV16; CDR3: CASSQFPRGAGELFF; DNA: TGTGCCAGCAGCCAATTTCCCAGGGGAGCCGGGGAGCTGTTTTTT
J: TRBJ2-3; size: once; D: TRBD2; V: TRBV30; CDR3: CAWSIKTGGVGGTQYF; DNA: TGTGCCTGGAGTATTAAGACTGGGGGGGTTGGGGGAACGCAGTATTTT
J: TRBJ1-2; size: -; D: -; V: TRBV4-1; CDR3: CASSQVFRVDYGYTF; DNA: TGCGCCAGCAGCCAAGTTTTCAGGGTGGACTATGGCTACACCTTC
J: TRBJ2-2; size: -; D: TRBD1; V: TRBV2; CDR3: CASAQGAVTGELFF; DNA: TGTGCCAGCGCTCAGGGGGCGGTCACCGGGGAGCTGTTTTTT
J: TRBJ1-2; size: few; D: -; V: TRBV25-1; CDR3: CASSPDSDYGYTF; DNA: TGTGCCAGCAGTCCGGACAGCGATTATGGCTACACCTTC
J: TRBJ1-2; size: few; D: -; V: TRBV29-1; CDR3: CSVRSSGAYGYTF; DNA: TGCAGCGTTCGCTCATCAGGGGCGTATGGCTACACCTTC
J: TRBJ2-5; size: -; D: TRBD2; V: TRBV30; CDR3: CAWSNGGGAWYF; DNA: TGTGCCTGGTCTAATGGCGGGGGGGCGTGGTACTTC
J: TRBJ2-1; size: -; D: -; V: TRBV5-4; CDR3: CAWGVFSVNEQFF; DNA: TGTGCCTGGGGGGTTTTTAGCGTCAATGAGCAGTTCTTC
J: TRBJ1-1; size: -; D: -; V: TRBV19; CDR3: CASSDKGRMNTEAFF; DNA: TGTGCCAGTAGCGACAAGGGGCGTATGAACACTGAAGCTTTCTTT
J: TRBJ2-1; size: -; D: -; V: TRBV19; CDR3: CASSYPREPGASYNEQFF; DNA: TGTGCCAGTAGTTACCCTCGTGAGCCGGGAGCTAGCTACAATGAGCAGTTCTTC
J: TRBJ2-1; size: -; D: TRBD2; V: TRBV7-9; CDR3: CASSPRTSGYNEQFF; DNA: TGTGCCAGCAGCCCTCGGACTAGCGGGTACAATGAGCAGTTCTTC
J: TRBJ2-3; size: -; D: -; V: TRBV30; CDR3: CAWSVTSSTTDTQYF; DNA: TGTGCCTGGAGTGTAACCAGTTCCACCACAGATACGCAGTATTTT
J: TRBJ2-7; size: -; D: -; V: TRBV27; CDR3: CASSFYDSSYEQYF; DNA: TGTGCCAGCAGTTTTTACGACAGCTCCTACGAGCAGTACTTC
J: TRBJ1-6; size: few; D: -; V: TRBV9; CDR3: CASSVGPRGVKGNSPLHF; DNA: TGTGCCAGCAGCGTGGGCCCGCGGGGGGTCAAAGGGAATTCACCCCTCCACTTT
J: TRBJ2-1; size: -; D: -; V: TRBV6-6; CDR3: CASSYTPGSAREQFF; DNA: TGTGCCAGCAGTTACACCCCGGGGAGCGCCAGGGAGCAGTTCTTC
J: TRBJ1-1; size: -; D: TRBD1; V: TRBV29-1; CDR3: CSVVKLTGVLNTEAFF; DNA: TGCAGCGTTGTCAAATTGACAGGGGTACTGAACACTGAAGCTTTCTTT
J: TRBJ2-7; size: -; D: TRBD1; V: TRBV18; CDR3: CASSRDRPFSYEQYF; DNA: TGTGCCAGCTCACGGGACAGACCATTCTCCTACGAGCAGTACTTC
J: TRBJ2-2; size: -; D: -; V: TRBV4-1; CDR3: CASSQERGSTGELFF; DNA: TGCGCCAGCAGCCAAGAGAGAGGAAGCACCGGGGAGCTGTTTTTT